The clone carrying this T cell receptor beta chain has only one observation. Profiled with immunoSEQ multiplex PCR; TCRdb holds only in-frame clones, not every one. The table includes around 87,000 clones, 85% to 90% detected once. The entry originates in a study of siplizumab effects on memory and regulatory T cells. CDR3 size: 13 residues. Germline V gene sequence: CDR1 LNHNV, CDR2 YYDKDF (reference sequence). The sample consisted of CD4+ T cells sorted from blood. V and J are TRBV15 and TRBJ2-5, with 7 nucleotides matching TRBD1. TRBJ2-7 explains the end of the DNA better; the J call may be wrong. This sequence was found in a human donor in good health. CDR3 loop: CATSLGTEYEQYF. CDR3 DNA sequence: TGTGCCACCAGCCTCGGGACAGAATACGAGCAGTACTTC.